A single sample is the source of the 2 T cell receptor beta chains below, sequenced in a study of breast tumors, draining lymph nodes, adjacent tissues. TCRdb re-called the multiplex PCR reads with MiXCR, one entry per CDR3 protein. The sample has around 150,000 distinct CDR3 sequences; about 30% are singletons. Breast cancer patients provided tissue from their axillary draining lymph nodes. Sample: axillary lymph node tissue. The receptors here all came from a female donor with breast cancer. Some clones in this sample may be carry-over from other donors' samples.

At least ten counts were recorded for this clonotype. The CDR3 is CASSFSHGSYEQYF. The CDR3, as DNA: TGTGCCAGCAGCTTCTCCCACGGCTCCTACGAGCAGTACTTC. This chain uses TRBV5-5 with TRBJ2-7; D is unclear. The CDR3 runs 14 residues. CDR1 and CDR2 from the germline V gene are SGHKS and YYEKEE (reference sequence). V lost 2 bases, J lost 0 bases, and 9 bases lay in between.

This clonotype was detected ten times or more. The CDR3 bases are TGTGCCAGCAGCGTTCGGAGCGGGGGCGCTGGAAACACCATATATTTT. It codes for CASSVRSGGAGNTIYF. This chain uses TRBV7-9 with TRBJ1-3; tentative D call: TRBD1 (6 bases). The CDR3 consists of 16 residues. The V gene's germline CDR1 is SEHNR and CDR2 FQNEAQ (reference sequence). Trimming cost V 5 bases and J 2 bases, with 16 bases left between them.